This T cell receptor beta chain appears in the sequencing data of a study of blood T cell repertoires in COVID-19. Study summary: Acute and convalescent COVID-19 specimens originated in the United States, Italy and Spain. PBMCs, B-cell-depleted T cells, or T cells were the source of the cDNA or gDNA that made up the material.

This CDR3 region has 14 residues. Germline CDR1 is SGHRS and CDR2 is YFSETQ. V was clipped by 7 bases and J by 10 bases, with 21 bases between them. In the study's own analysis: How many nucleated cells were present was estimated from reference gene primer amplification. Method: immunoSEQ multiplex PCR; TCRdb's copy keeps in-frame clones and lacks some. V and J calls and clone size are as listed in that table; D and trimming were resolved from the DNA. The sample consists of roughly 250,000 clones, approximately 80% of them appearing once. This sequence was found in a woman aged 80 or older with active or convalescent COVID-19. The chain links TRBV5-1 to TRBJ2-1; the D gene is possibly TRBD2 (7 bases). Sequencing was performed on peripheral blood. Here the CDR3 reads CASGPGGLIGEQFF. As DNA, the CDR3 is TGCGCCAGCGGCCCGGGGGGCCTAATAGGCGAGCAGTTCTTC.